The clone carrying this T cell receptor (beta chain) occurred a few times. The sample originates from a study of blood T cells in healthy people across ages. Combining a sample-barcoded 5' primer with a J-beta primer mix, a second PCR ran for roughly 7 to 12 cycles. No fewer than 3 million CDR3-containing paired-end reads came from each sample. TCRdb passed the 5' RACE reads through MiXCR, listing each CDR3 protein once. The profile covers about 650,000 distinct CDR3 sequences, with roughly 32% appearing a single time and 15% taken by the ten largest. The CDR3 is 16 amino acids. Trimming removed 4 bases at V and 9 bases at J, with 22 bases between. Germline CDR1 and CDR2: LGHDT and YNNKEL (reference sequence).

Sequenced input: blood. This TCR was recovered from an elderly woman in good health. The chain joins TRBV3-1 to TRBJ2-1; D is undetermined. The CDR3 sequence is CASSRRARDQVTEQFF. The CDR3 DNA is TGTGCCAGCAGCCGAAGAGCTAGGGATCAGGTCACTGAGCAGTTCTTC.